The entry below describes one TCR beta chain. What it binds is not known. The CDR3 consists of 16 residues. Germline V gene sequence: CDR1 SGDLS, CDR2 YYNGEE. V was trimmed by 3 bases and J by 10 bases, leaving 23 bases between them. The survey-level immunoSEQ assay was used. Libraries were prepared by immunoSEQ multiplex PCR; TCRdb keeps only in-frame clonotypes and omits some of them. The data show 32,000 or so clones, with about 85% seen just once and 3% to 4% held by the top ten. These data belong to a study of STAT5B mutations in CD4+ large granular lymphocyte leukemia. The study, taken as a whole, reports: CD4-sorted patient repertoires seemed more clonal than healthy CD4+ repertoires. The CD4+ versus CD8+ T-LGLL clonality difference may reflect limited sample size. Around 25% of private leukemic clonotypes occurred rarely in other patients' non-leukemic repertoires.

Sequenced sample: CD4+ T cells from blood buffy coats. The chain is built from TRBV9 and TRBJ2-1; D may correspond to TRBD1 or TRBD2 (5 bases each). The clonotype comes from a human donor in good health. CDR3 in DNA: TGTGCCAGCAGCGACTCCCCGGGGCTAGCCTCTGGCGAGCAGTTCTTC. Its translation is CASSDSPGLASGEQFF. The whole variable domain, remainder taken from reference TRBV9 and TRBJ2-1, is DSGVTQTPKHLITATGQRVTLRCSPRSGDLSVYWYQQSLDQGLQFLIQYYNGEERAKGNILERFSAQQFPDLHSELNLSSLELGDSALYFCASSDSPGLASGEQFFGPGTRLTVL.